The 4 T cell receptor delta chains presented below share a single source sample, sequenced in a study of gamma-delta T cells after stem cell transplantation. TCRdb called clones anew from the RT-PCR reads with CATT. The table shows approximately 600 delta-chain clones, with 4.5% to 6.5% occurring only once. Sequencing was carried out using gamma-delta T cells. The source of these receptors is a human donor. It is not recorded whose cells these are; they may come from a transplant donor.

As concerns this clone: A far larger clone is off by one base, so a read error is likely. Additional DNA sequences in this sample encode the identical CDR3. This rearrangement joins TRDV1 to TRDJ1; D may match TRDD2 or TRDD3 (9 bases each). Germline V gene data show CDR1 as TSWWSYY and CDR2 as QGS. The CDR3 totals 30 residues. The CDR3 is CALGQRPHYEGGNLFLPTPWGIEETDKLIF. CDR3 nucleotide sequence: TGTGCCCTTGGACAACGCCCCCACTATGAAGGAGGTAATTTATTCCTTCCTACGCCGTGGGGGATAGAGGAGACCGATAAACTCATCTTT.

This clone was counted only a few times. A far larger clone is only one base removed, so a read error is likely. This specimen includes other DNA sequences encoding the same CDR3. The chain couples TRDV2 to TRDJ1; 9 nucleotides match TRDD3. Germline values: CDR1 GEAIGNYY, CDR2 EKD. This CDR3 comprises 17 residues. J lost 4 bases, V lost 4 bases, and 15 bases had no gene match. The CDR3 DNA is TGTGCCTGTGATGCGATTACTGGGGGACAACCGAGCGATAAACTCATCTTT. Translating gives CACDAITGGQPSDKLIF.

This clone was detected a few times. A far larger clone is one base from this, pointing to a likely read error. This sample includes further DNA sequences coding for the same CDR3. This chain connects TRDV1 to TRDJ1, with 10 bases that match TRDD3. V shed 3 bases, J shed 1 base, and the junction held 29 bases outside the gene matches. The CDR3 is made up of 24 amino acids. CDR1 is TSWWSYY and CDR2 is QGS in the germline V gene. The CDR3 spells CALGEPLSRFLRLGDIGGTDKLIF. For the CDR3, the DNA is TGTGCTCTTGGGGAGCCCCTATCTAGGTTCCTACGGCTGGGGGATATAGGAGGCACCGATAAACTCATCTTT.

This clone has a handful of counts. A far larger clone is one base from this, pointing to a likely read error. The chain couples TRDV1 to TRDJ2; TRDD3 agrees at 13 bases. CDR1 TSWWSYY and CDR2 QGS come from the germline V gene. The CDR3 length is 27 residues. The CDR3 reads CALEELPLPFPTIYWGIRSALTAQLFF. For the CDR3, the DNA is TGTGCTCTTGAGGAATTACCACTTCCCTTTCCTACAATATACTGGGGGATACGCTCTGCTTTGACAGCACAACTCTTCTTT.